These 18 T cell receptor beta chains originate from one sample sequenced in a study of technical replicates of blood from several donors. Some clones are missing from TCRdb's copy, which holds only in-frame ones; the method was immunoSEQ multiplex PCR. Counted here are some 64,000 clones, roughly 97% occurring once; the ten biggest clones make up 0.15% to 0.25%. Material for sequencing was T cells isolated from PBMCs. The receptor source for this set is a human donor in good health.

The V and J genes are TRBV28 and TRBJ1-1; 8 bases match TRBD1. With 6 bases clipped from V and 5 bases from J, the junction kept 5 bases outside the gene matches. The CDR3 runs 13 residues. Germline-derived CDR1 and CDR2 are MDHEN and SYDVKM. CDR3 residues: CASSQTGGTEAFF. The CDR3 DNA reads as TGTGCCAGCAGCCAAACAGGGGGAACTGAAGCTTTCTTT.

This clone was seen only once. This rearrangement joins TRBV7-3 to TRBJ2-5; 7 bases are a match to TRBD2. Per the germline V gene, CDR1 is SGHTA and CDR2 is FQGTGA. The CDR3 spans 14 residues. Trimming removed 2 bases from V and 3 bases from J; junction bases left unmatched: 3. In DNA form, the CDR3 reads TGTGCCAGCAGCTTAGTTGGGGGGGAAGAGACCCAGTACTTC. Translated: CASSLVGGEETQYF. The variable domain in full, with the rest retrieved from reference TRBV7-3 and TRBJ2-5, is GAGVSQTPSNKVTEKGKYVELRCDPISGHTALYWYRQSLGQGPEFLIYFQGTGAADDSGLPNDRFFAVRPEGSVSTLKIQRTERGDSAVYLCASSLVGGEETQYFGPGTRLLVL.

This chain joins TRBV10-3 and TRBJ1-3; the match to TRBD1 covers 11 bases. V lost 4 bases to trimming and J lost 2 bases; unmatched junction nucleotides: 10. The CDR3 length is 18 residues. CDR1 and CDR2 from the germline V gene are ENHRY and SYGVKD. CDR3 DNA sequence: TGTGCCATCAGTGTTGGTCCAGGACAGGGGGCCGCTGGAAACACCATATATTTT. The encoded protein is CAISVGPGQGAAGNTIYF.

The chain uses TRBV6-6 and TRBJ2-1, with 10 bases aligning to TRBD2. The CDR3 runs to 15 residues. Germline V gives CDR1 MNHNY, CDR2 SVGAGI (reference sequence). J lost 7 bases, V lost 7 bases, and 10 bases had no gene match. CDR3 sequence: CASTSLAGETNEQFF. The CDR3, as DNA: TGTGCCAGCACCTCGCTAGCGGGAGAAACAAATGAGCAGTTCTTC.

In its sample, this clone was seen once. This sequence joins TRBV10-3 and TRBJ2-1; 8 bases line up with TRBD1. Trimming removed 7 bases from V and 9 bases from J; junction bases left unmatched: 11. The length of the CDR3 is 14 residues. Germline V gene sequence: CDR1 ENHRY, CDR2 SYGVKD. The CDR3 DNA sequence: TGTGCCATCACCTCCCCGGGACAGGTTGGTGAGCAGTTCTTC. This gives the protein CAITSPGQVGEQFF.

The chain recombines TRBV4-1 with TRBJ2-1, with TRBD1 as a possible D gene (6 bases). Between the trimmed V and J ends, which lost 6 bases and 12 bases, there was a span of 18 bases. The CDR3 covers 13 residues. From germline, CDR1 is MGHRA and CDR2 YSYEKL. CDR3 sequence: CASRGSGGLRQFF. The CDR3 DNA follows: TGCGCCAGCAGAGGGAGTGGGGGCCTGCGGCAGTTCTTC.

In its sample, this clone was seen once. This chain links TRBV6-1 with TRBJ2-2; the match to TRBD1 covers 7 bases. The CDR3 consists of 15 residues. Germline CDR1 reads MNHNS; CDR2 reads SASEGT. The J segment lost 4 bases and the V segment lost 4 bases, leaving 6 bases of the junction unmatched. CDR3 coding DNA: TGTGCCAGCAGTGCCCGACAGGGTGGCACCGGGGAGCTGTTTTTT. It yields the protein CASSARQGGTGELFF.

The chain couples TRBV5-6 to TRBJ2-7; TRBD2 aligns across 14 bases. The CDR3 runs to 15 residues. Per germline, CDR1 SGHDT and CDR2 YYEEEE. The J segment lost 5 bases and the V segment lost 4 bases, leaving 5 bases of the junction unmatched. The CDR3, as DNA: TGTGCCAGCAGCCCTGGGACTAGCGGGAGCGACGAGCAGTACTTC. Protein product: CASSPGTSGSDEQYF.

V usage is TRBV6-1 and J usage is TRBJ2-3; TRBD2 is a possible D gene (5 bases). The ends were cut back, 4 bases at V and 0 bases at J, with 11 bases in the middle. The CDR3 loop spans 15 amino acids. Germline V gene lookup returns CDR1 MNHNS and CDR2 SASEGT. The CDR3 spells CASSASRASTDTQYF. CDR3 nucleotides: TGTGCCAGCAGTGCGTCGCGGGCGAGCACAGATACGCAGTATTTT.

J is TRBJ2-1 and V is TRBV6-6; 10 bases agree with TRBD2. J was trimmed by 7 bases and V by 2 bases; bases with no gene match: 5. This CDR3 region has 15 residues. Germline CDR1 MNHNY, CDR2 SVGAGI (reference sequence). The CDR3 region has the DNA TGTGCCAGCAGTTACCCTAGCGGGGGCCATAATGAGCAGTTCTTC. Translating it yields CASSYPSGGHNEQFF.

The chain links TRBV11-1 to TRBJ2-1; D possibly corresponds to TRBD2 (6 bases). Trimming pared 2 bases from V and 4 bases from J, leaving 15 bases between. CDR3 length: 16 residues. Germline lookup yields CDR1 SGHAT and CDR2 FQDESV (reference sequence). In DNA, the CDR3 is TGTGCCAGCAGCTTATTGGGACGGGGGATTTACAATGAGCAGTTCTTC. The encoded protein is CASSLLGRGIYNEQFF.

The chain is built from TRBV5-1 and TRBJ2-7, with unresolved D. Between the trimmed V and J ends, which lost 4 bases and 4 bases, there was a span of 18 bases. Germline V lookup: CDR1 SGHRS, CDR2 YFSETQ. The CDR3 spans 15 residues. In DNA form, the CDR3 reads TGCGCCAGCAGCCCCACTTCATCCTTAGTTTACGAGCAGTACTTC. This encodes CASSPTSSLVYEQYF.

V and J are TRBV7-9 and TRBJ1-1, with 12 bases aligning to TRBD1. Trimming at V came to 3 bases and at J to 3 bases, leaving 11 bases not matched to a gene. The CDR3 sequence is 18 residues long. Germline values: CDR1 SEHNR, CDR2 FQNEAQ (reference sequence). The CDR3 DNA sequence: TGTGCCAGCAGCTTGAGTCGGGGGACAGGGGGCTTGGACACTGAAGCTTTCTTT. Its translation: CASSLSRGTGGLDTEAFF.

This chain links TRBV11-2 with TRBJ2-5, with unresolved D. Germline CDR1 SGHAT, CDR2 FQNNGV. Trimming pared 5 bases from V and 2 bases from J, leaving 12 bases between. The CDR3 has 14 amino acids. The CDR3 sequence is CASSLVAVQETQYF. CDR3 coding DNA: TGTGCCAGCAGCCTAGTGGCGGTACAAGAGACCCAGTACTTC.

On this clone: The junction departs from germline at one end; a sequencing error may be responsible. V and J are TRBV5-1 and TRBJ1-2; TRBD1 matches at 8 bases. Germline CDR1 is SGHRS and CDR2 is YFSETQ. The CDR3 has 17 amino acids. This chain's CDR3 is CASSFNDRGLLGSFVFF. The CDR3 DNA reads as TGCGCCAGCAGCTTTAACGACAGGGGCCTCCTCGGCTCCTTTGTTTTCTTC.

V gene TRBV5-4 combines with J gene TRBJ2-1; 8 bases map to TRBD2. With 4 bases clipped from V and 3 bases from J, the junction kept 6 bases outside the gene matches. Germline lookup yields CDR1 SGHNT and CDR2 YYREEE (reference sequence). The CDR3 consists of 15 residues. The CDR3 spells CASSARGGDYNEQFF. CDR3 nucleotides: TGTGCCAGCAGCGCCCGGGGGGGGGACTACAATGAGCAGTTCTTC. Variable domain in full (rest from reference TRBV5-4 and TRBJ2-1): ETGVTQSPTHLIKTRGQQVTLRCSSQSGHNTVSWYQQALGQGPQFIFQYYREEENGRGNFPPRFSGLQFPNYSSELNVNALELDDSALYLCASSARGGDYNEQFFGPGTRLTVL.

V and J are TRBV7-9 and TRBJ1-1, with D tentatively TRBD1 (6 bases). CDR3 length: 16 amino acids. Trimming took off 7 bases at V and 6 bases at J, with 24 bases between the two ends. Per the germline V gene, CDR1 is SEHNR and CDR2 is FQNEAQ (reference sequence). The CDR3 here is CASTPPRGGDGSEAFF. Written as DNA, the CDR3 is TGTGCCAGCACCCCCCCCAGGGGAGGGGATGGGTCTGAAGCTTTCTTT.

CDR3 sequence (DNA): TGTGCCAGCAGCCCGGGGGGGTCTGGCACTGAAGCTTTCTTT. Protein sequence: CASSPGGSGTEAFF. This chain links TRBV7-2 with TRBJ1-1; D may be TRBD1 (5 bases). CDR1 SGHTA and CDR2 FQGNSA come from the germline V gene. The CDR3 length is 14 residues. V dropped 5 bases and J dropped 4 bases, with 14 bases sitting between them.